This T cell receptor beta chain derives from a study of shared clonotypes between healthy human individuals. Study-level results: The study generally estimated greater richness for naive than memory subsets.

Naive-designated CD8 cells lacked CD45RO, were positively enriched for CCR7, and omitted terminally differentiated effector memory CD45RA+ cells. V was pared by 1 base and J by 5 bases, with 11 bases between. Germline V lookup: CDR1 MNHNS, CDR2 SASEGT. This CDR3 comprises 14 residues. Using immunoSEQ multiplex PCR, the repertoire was profiled, and TCRdb retains in-frame clones only, with some absent. The data hold approximately 2,200,000 clones, with approximately 94% observed a single time. The table lists this clone with a count of one. As yet, its antigen is unknown. The clonotype originates from a man aged 18 to 35 in good health. Some clones in this sample may be carry-over from other donors' samples. The sequencing sample was made of naive CD8+ T cells from PBMCs. The chain is built from TRBV6-1 and TRBJ1-2; weak D call: TRBD1 (6 bases). CDR3 sequence (DNA): TGTGCCAGCAGTGAAGATCGCAGGGGATATGGCTACACCTTC. This sequence encodes CASSEDRRGYGYTF.